Following are 6 T cell receptor beta chains from one sample sequenced in a study of blood T cell repertoires in COVID-19 (dated by TCRdb to 2018 to 2021). Receptor amplification or capture employed the immunoSEQ multiplex PCR assay. Imported from immuneACCESS, the table was reduced by TCRdb to in-frame sequences with V and J called. These copies leave out some clones; in studies compared against another copy, an unresolved V gene accounts for under half, and the cause of the remainder is not known. This sample gives around 94,000 clones in total; 80% to 95% of them show up just once. Of the sample, 4% to 4.5% is held by the ten largest clones. What was sequenced was peripheral blood. The receptors derive from a man aged 18 to 30 with acute or convalescent COVID-19.

The genes are TRBV18 and TRBJ2-7; 10 positions agree with TRBD1. J lost 3 bases, V lost 2 bases, and 1 base had no gene match. Germline V gene sequence: CDR1 KGHSH, CDR2 LQKENI. This CDR3 region has 14 residues. The CDR3 spells CASSPRTGGYEQYF. DNA for the CDR3: TGTGCCAGCTCACCAAGGACAGGGGGCTACGAGCAGTACTTC.

Details on this clone: No DNA is shown, since the ends of the CDR3 on it are uncertain; the CDR3 is the one TCRdb lists. This sequence joins TRBV27 and TRBJ2-7; TRBD2 is the table's D call, not checked against the DNA. Germline CDR1 and CDR2: MNHEY and SMNVEV (reference sequence). Termini included, the CDR3 measures 15 amino acids. The CDR3 loop is CASSSSLAGSYEQYF.

The chain combines TRBV5-1 with TRBJ2-4; 8 positions agree with TRBD2. V gave up 4 bases and J gave up 6 bases; unmatched junction bases: 15. The CDR3 contains 17 residues. CDR1 SGHRS and CDR2 YFSETQ come from the germline V gene. The CDR3 nucleotides read TGCGCCAGCAGCGGAACGACCCCGGGACTAGGGGGAAACATTCAGTACTTC. Translated, it gives CASSGTTPGLGGNIQYF. The variable domain in full, with the rest retrieved from reference TRBV5-1 and TRBJ2-4, is KAGVTQTPRYLIKTRGQQVTLSCSPISGHRSVSWYQQTPGQGLQFLFEYFSETQRNKGNFPGRFSGRQFSNSRSEMNVSTLELGDSALYLCASSGTTPGLGGNIQYFGAGTRLSVL.

The chain carries TRBV5-1 and TRBJ1-2; 12 bases align to TRBD1. The CDR3 covers 15 residues. Germline V gene sequence: CDR1 SGHRS, CDR2 YFSETQ. Trimming removed 4 bases from V and 8 bases from J; junction bases left unmatched: 9. This CDR3 reads CASSAPGQGAEGYTF. As DNA, the CDR3 is TGCGCCAGCAGCGCGCCGGGACAGGGGGCAGAAGGCTACACCTTC. Drawing the rest from reference TRBV5-1 and TRBJ1-2, the complete variable domain is KAGVTQTPRYLIKTRGQQVTLSCSPISGHRSVSWYQQTPGQGLQFLFEYFSETQRNKGNFPGRFSGRQFSNSRSEMNVSTLELGDSALYLCASSAPGQGAEGYTFGSGTRLTVV.

CDR3 bases: TGTGCCAGCAGTTACCATCCGGGGACAGGGAACACTGAAGCTTTCTTT. Translating it yields CASSYHPGTGNTEAFF. This chain connects TRBV6-6 to TRBJ1-1; the match to TRBD1 covers 8 bases. Germline CDR1 MNHNY, CDR2 SVGAGI (reference sequence). The CDR3 contains 16 residues. J lost 1 base, V lost 2 bases, and 6 bases had no gene match.

A word on this clone: The same CDR3 is also encoded by other DNA sequences in this sample. V usage is TRBV18 and J usage is TRBJ1-3, with D possibly being TRBD1 (6 bases). The V end lost 4 bases, the J end lost 0 bases, and 10 bases lay between the germline ends. The CDR3 is 15 amino acids. Germline V gene lookup returns CDR1 KGHSH and CDR2 LQKENI. DNA for the CDR3: TGTGCCAGCTCACTTACAGGGACCTCTGGAAACACCATATATTTT. This encodes CASSLTGTSGNTIYF.